The next 14 T cell receptor beta chains were all read from a single sample in a study of cytomegalovirus exposure and HLA in healthy donors (dated by TCRdb to about 2017). The library was produced with the immunoSEQ multiplex PCR assay. This immuneACCESS table, as held by TCRdb, lists in-frame sequences with V and J called but not all clones. Of the missing ones, under half trace to an unresolved V gene in checked studies; the others have no known cause. The sample data list fewer than 200,000 clones, and more than 80% of these were observed just once. More than 2.5% of the sample rests with the top ten. Sequenced material: PBMCs. These receptors originate from a woman younger than 35 in good health and CMV-seropositive.

Written as DNA, the CDR3 is TGTGCCAGCGGGAAAGGGGGCTCTGGAAACACCATATATTTT. It codes for CASGKGGSGNTIYF. The chain employs TRBV2 and TRBJ1-3; weak D call: TRBD1 (6 bases). The length of the CDR3 is 14 residues. Trimming left V 8 bases short and J 0 bases short, with 11 bases between. Per the germline V gene, CDR1 is SNHLY and CDR2 is FYNNEI.

The chain has TRBV18 and TRBJ1-1; 10 bases agree with TRBD1. V shed 3 bases and J 2 bases; nucleotides not matched to a gene: 0. The germline V gene encodes CDR1 KGHSH and CDR2 LQKENI. This CDR3 contains 14 residues. CDR3 region: CASSPTGGNTEAFF. CDR3 nucleotides: TGTGCCAGCTCACCGACAGGGGGCAACACTGAAGCTTTCTTT. Full variable domain (remainder filled in from reference TRBV18 and TRBJ1-1): NAGVMQNPRHLVRRRGQEARLRCSPMKGHSHVYWYRQLPEEGLKFMVYLQKENIIDESGMPKERFSAEFPKEGPSILRIQQVVRGDSAAYFCASSPTGGNTEAFFGQGTRLTVV.

The chain couples TRBV5-1 to TRBJ1-2, with D maybe TRBD1 (6 bases). V shed 0 bases and J shed 9 bases, with 12 bases lying between them. Germline CDR1 SGHRS, CDR2 YFSETQ. There are 13 residues in the CDR3. The CDR3 DNA follows: TGCGCCAGCAGCTTGGAGGGGCAGGGGAGCTACACCTTC. Translating it yields CASSLEGQGSYTF. Supplemented by reference TRBV5-1 and TRBJ1-2, the full variable domain reads KAGVTQTPRYLIKTRGQQVTLSCSPISGHRSVSWYQQTPGQGLQFLFEYFSETQRNKGNFPGRFSGRQFSNSRSEMNVSTLELGDSALYLCASSLEGQGSYTFGSGTRLTVV.

The V call is TRBV5-1, the J call TRBJ1-6; D is perhaps TRBD1 (6 bases). The length of the CDR3 is 14 residues. Germline CDR1 reads SGHRS; CDR2 reads YFSETQ. Trimming shortened V by 4 bases and J by 5 bases, and 10 bases separated the two germline ends. The CDR3 region has the DNA TGCGCCAGCAGCGGGGGCAGAGATAATTCACCCCTCCACTTT. Its protein product is CASSGGRDNSPLHF.

This CDR3 reads CASSLGLAKETQYF. The CDR3 DNA is TGCGCCAGCAGCTTGGGACTAGCCAAAGAGACCCAGTACTTC. V and J are TRBV5-1 and TRBJ2-5; 7 bases are shared with TRBD2. This CDR3 contains 14 residues. J lost 3 bases, V lost 0 bases, and 2 bases had no gene match. The germline V gene encodes CDR1 SGHRS and CDR2 YFSETQ.

This clone appeared a single time. The chain joins TRBV27 to TRBJ1-4; 9 positions match TRBD1. CDR1 and CDR2 (germline): MNHEY, SMNVEV (reference sequence). The CDR3 has 20 residues. J lost 2 bases, V lost 4 bases, and 17 bases had no gene match. As DNA, the CDR3 is TGTGCCAGCAGTTCTCTACTACAGGGGGCGGAAGGGAGGACTAATGAAAAACTGTTTTTT. Its protein is CASSSLLQGAEGRTNEKLFF. Together with reference TRBV27 and TRBJ1-4, the CDR3 gives the full variable domain: EAQVTQNPRYLITVTGKKLTVTCSQNMNHEYMSWYRQDPGLGLRQIYYSMNVEVTDKGDVPEGYKVSRKEKRNFPLILESPSPNQTSLYFCASSSLLQGAEGRTNEKLFFGSGTQLSVL.

The chain employs TRBV27 and TRBJ2-3; 13 bases match TRBD2. The germline V gene encodes CDR1 MNHEY and CDR2 SMNVEV (reference sequence). CDR3 length equals 20 residues. V shed 5 bases and J 0 bases; nucleotides not matched to a gene: 14. The chain's CDR3 is CASSPHYRLAGGTSTDTQYF. The CDR3 DNA reads TGTGCCAGCAGTCCCCACTACCGACTAGCGGGAGGCACTAGCACAGATACGCAGTATTTT.

This clone appeared a single time. The chain links TRBV20-1 to TRBJ1-1, with a weak D call TRBD1 (6 bases). Between the trimmed V and J ends, which lost 5 bases and 8 bases, there was a span of 6 bases. This CDR3 has 9 amino acids. Germline CDR1 reads DFQATT; CDR2 reads SNEGSKA (reference sequence). The CDR3 region has the DNA TGCAGTGCTGGGACAGAAGCTTTCTTT. It codes for CSAGTEAFF.

The chain carries TRBV28 and TRBJ2-3; 10 bases map to TRBD2. Per the germline V gene, CDR1 is MDHEN and CDR2 is SYDVKM. The trim removed 6 bases at V and 5 bases at J, leaving 11 bases unmatched. There are 16 residues in the CDR3. Here the CDR3 DNA reads TGTGCCAGCAGCCCACGGCTAGCGGGAGCGGTAGATACGCAGTATTTT. Translation: CASSPRLAGAVDTQYF.

The CDR3 region is CASSPGQGYEQYF. The CDR3 DNA reads TGTGCCAGCAGTCCAGGACAGGGTTACGAGCAGTACTTC. The chain has TRBV27 and TRBJ2-7, with 8 positions matching TRBD1. This CDR3 is 13 amino acids long. The J segment lost 4 bases and the V segment lost 5 bases, leaving 4 bases of the junction unmatched. CDR1 is MNHEY and CDR2 is SMNVEV in the germline V gene (reference sequence).

This clone came up once. CDR3 loop: CASSLTSGGAIHEQFF. CDR3 bases: TGCGCCAGCAGCTTGACTAGCGGGGGGGCTATCCATGAGCAGTTCTTC. The rearrangement joins TRBV5-1 to TRBJ2-1, with TRBD2 matching 13 bases. This CDR3 has 16 residues. The germline V gene has CDR1 SGHRS and CDR2 YFSETQ. The V gene end was trimmed by 1 base and the J gene end by 8 bases; junction bases not matched to a gene: 6.

In nucleotides, the CDR3 is TGCGCCAGCAGCCAAGATTTTCCAGGGGTTTTTTTATCGGCTAATGAAAAACTGTTTTTT. It yields the protein CASSQDFPGVFLSANEKLFF. The chain is built from TRBV4-1 and TRBJ1-4; D may be TRBD1 (6 bases). V was shortened by 0 bases and J by 3 bases, with 23 bases between the two germline ends. The germline V gene encodes CDR1 MGHRA and CDR2 YSYEKL. The CDR3 totals 20 residues.

Of note for this clone: Additional DNA sequences in this sample encode the identical CDR3. The V call is TRBV18, the J call TRBJ2-5; 7 nucleotides agree with TRBD2. The J segment lost 4 bases and the V segment lost 3 bases, leaving 2 bases of the junction unmatched. Germline V gene lookup returns CDR1 KGHSH and CDR2 LQKENI. This CDR3 is built from 13 residues. CDR3 sequence (DNA): TGTGCCAGCTCACCCGGACTAGGAGAGACCCAGTACTTC. Translation: CASSPGLGETQYF.

The CDR3 DNA follows: TGTGCCAGCAACCGGGACAGCCAAGAGACCCAGTACTTC. Amino acids: CASNRDSQETQYF. The chain is built from TRBV28 and TRBJ2-5, with TRBD1 identical over 7 bases. The germline CDR1 and CDR2 sequences are MDHEN and SYDVKM. The CDR3 covers 13 residues. Trimming cost V 7 bases and J 1 base; bases outside gene matches: 3. Drawing the rest from reference TRBV28 and TRBJ2-5, the complete variable domain is DVKVTQSSRYLVKRTGEKVFLECVQDMDHENMFWYRQDPGLGLRLIYFSYDVKMKEKGDIPEGYSVSREKKERFSLILESASTNQTSMYLCASNRDSQETQYFGPGTRLLVL.